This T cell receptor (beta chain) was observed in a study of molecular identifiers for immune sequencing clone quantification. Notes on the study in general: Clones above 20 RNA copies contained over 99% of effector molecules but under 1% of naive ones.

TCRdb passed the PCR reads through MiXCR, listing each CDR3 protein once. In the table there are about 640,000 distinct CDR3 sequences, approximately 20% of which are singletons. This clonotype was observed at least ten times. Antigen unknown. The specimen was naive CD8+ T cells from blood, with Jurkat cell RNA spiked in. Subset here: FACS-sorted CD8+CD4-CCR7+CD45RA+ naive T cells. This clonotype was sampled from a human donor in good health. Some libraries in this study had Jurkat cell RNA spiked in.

The CDR3 coding sequence is TGTGCCAGCCGAGGATCCTCTGGGGCCAACGTCCTGACTTTC. Its translation: CASRGSSGANVLTF. J is TRBJ2-6 and V is TRBV25-1, with D uncertain. V shed 8 bases and J shed 0 bases, with 8 bases lying between them. CDR1 MGHDK and CDR2 SYGVNS come from the germline V gene. The CDR3 extends over 14 amino acids.